This T cell receptor beta chain was identified during a study of human T cells and chemical hapten exposure. Study information: Patch tests applied 0.01% DPC to the upper back, read at 6 days. Small pooled library volume differences chiefly drove per-sample TCR yield variation. General observations from the study: Versus controls, expanded TCRs had significantly more large CDR3 similarity clusters. Among TCRs, those above 1 in 1000 frequency were unaffected by DPC sensitization.

Time point noted: patch test 1, 2 weeks after DPC sensitization. The treatment was: therapeutic diphenylcyclopropenone sensitization with weekly scalp DPC. Turning to this clonotype: The antigen remains undetermined. A read error may produce the germline difference seen at one junction end.

The CDR3 contains 13 residues. Via MiXCR, TCRdb re-called the RACE reads, giving one row per CDR3 protein. In the table there are about 110,000 distinct CDR3 sequences, roughly 9.6% of which are singletons. The material sequenced was whole blood, taken in connection with sensitization to the hapten diphenylcyclopropenone (DPC). The chain couples TRBV12-3 or TRBV12-4 to TRBJ2-2, with a tentative D call TRBD1 (5 bases). The TCR sequence derives from a woman in her forties with alopecia areata. Some clones in this sample may be carry-over from other donors' samples. CDR3 loop: CAGRVVNTGELFF. The CDR3 nucleotides are TGTGCCGGCAGGGTCGTAAACACCGGGGAGCTGTTTTTT.